These T cell receptor beta chains were read from a single sample in a study of T cell clones after liver transplantation. Clones were read by immunoSEQ multiplex PCR, and TCRdb kept only the in-frame ones, dropping some. The sample includes about 120,000 clones, 90% of them seen just once. The sample in question was CD4+ T cells from blood, obtained 12 months after liver transplant. Every receptor here comes from a human patient who received a liver transplant. Some T cells may be supplied by the graft donor. CDR3s include the opening cysteine and the closing phenylalanine or tryptophan. The order of the fields is D gene, V gene, J gene, clone size, CDR3 DNA, CDR3 protein. D genes are given only for firm matches. Size is stated for part of the rows, as once, few or many counts, or as a class when the clone is expanded.

d_gene: -; v_gene: TRBV19; j_gene: TRBJ2-3; abundance: -; CDR3nt: TGTGCCAGTACTCCCGGCATTTCACGCACAGATACGCAGTATTTT; CDR3aa: CASTPGISRTDTQYF
d_gene: -; v_gene: TRBV5-1; j_gene: TRBJ2-1; abundance: -; CDR3nt: TGCGCCAGCAGCTTGGACGGCCGCTACAATGAGCAGTTCTTC; CDR3aa: CASSLDGRYNEQFF
d_gene: -; v_gene: TRBV7-3; j_gene: TRBJ1-2; abundance: -; CDR3nt: TGTGCCAGCAGCCCCGGACCGACCTATGGCTACACCTTC; CDR3aa: CASSPGPTYGYTF
d_gene: TRBD1; v_gene: TRBV4-2; j_gene: TRBJ1-1; abundance: -; CDR3nt: TGTGCCAGCAGCCAGGCCGGGACAGGGATCACTGAAGCTTTCTTT; CDR3aa: CASSQAGTGITEAFF
d_gene: -; v_gene: TRBV30; j_gene: TRBJ2-3; abundance: -; CDR3nt: TGTGCCTGGAGTGTAAAGCTAGGGAGGTTGGGCACAGATACGCAGTATTTT; CDR3aa: CAWSVKLGRLGTDTQYF
d_gene: TRBD1; v_gene: TRBV27; j_gene: TRBJ2-7; abundance: -; CDR3nt: TGTGCCAGCAGTACCCGACAGGGGAGCTCCTACGAGCAGTACTTC; CDR3aa: CASSTRQGSSYEQYF
d_gene: -; v_gene: TRBV7-9; j_gene: TRBJ2-5; abundance: -; CDR3nt: TGTGCCAGCAGCCCGGCCAGCTATCAGGAGACCCAGTACTTC; CDR3aa: CASSPASYQETQYF
d_gene: -; v_gene: TRBV7-2; j_gene: TRBJ2-7; abundance: -; CDR3nt: TGTGCCAGCAGCTTAGGGGCGGGACTTAACTACGAGCAGTACTTC; CDR3aa: CASSLGAGLNYEQYF
d_gene: -; v_gene: TRBV18; j_gene: TRBJ2-7; abundance: -; CDR3nt: TGTGCCAGCTCACCTGGCGGCGGTTCCTACGAGCAGTACTTC; CDR3aa: CASSPGGGSYEQYF
d_gene: TRBD1; v_gene: TRBV5-5; j_gene: TRBJ1-2; abundance: -; CDR3nt: TGTGCCAGCAGCAATCCGGGACAGGGTCAATATGGCTACACCTTC; CDR3aa: CASSNPGQGQYGYTF
d_gene: TRBD2; v_gene: TRBV5-4; j_gene: TRBJ2-5; abundance: -; CDR3nt: TGTGCCAGCAGCTCCGGACTAGCGGGAGTTGAGACCCAGTACTTC; CDR3aa: CASSSGLAGVETQYF
d_gene: TRBD1; v_gene: TRBV27; j_gene: TRBJ1-4; abundance: -; CDR3nt: TGTGCCAGCAGTTCAACAGGGGGCTGGGGTGAAAAACTGTTTTTT; CDR3aa: CASSSTGGWGEKLFF
d_gene: -; v_gene: TRBV19; j_gene: TRBJ1-5; abundance: -; CDR3nt: TGTGCCAGTAACCTGGAGGGGTGGAATCAGCCCCAGCATTTT; CDR3aa: CASNLEGWNQPQHF
d_gene: -; v_gene: TRBV5-1; j_gene: TRBJ1-4; abundance: -; CDR3nt: TGCGCCAGCAGCCCGGGCCTTGGTCAGCCTAATGAAAAACTGTTTTTT; CDR3aa: CASSPGLGQPNEKLFF
d_gene: TRBD1; v_gene: TRBV12-5; j_gene: TRBJ2-6; abundance: -; CDR3nt: TGTGCTAGTGGTTCGATGCCCGGGACAGGGCGCGGGGCCAACGTCCTGACTTTC; CDR3aa: CASGSMPGTGRGANVLTF
d_gene: -; v_gene: TRBV27; j_gene: TRBJ2-7; abundance: once; CDR3nt: TGTGCCAGCAGTCCGGAATCGGCCCGGGTGCCCTACGAGCAGTACTTC; CDR3aa: CASSPESARVPYEQYF
d_gene: TRBD1; v_gene: TRBV2; j_gene: TRBJ2-1; abundance: once; CDR3nt: TGTGCCAGCCAGGACAGGGGTCAATACAATGAGCAGTTCTTC; CDR3aa: CASQDRGQYNEQFF
d_gene: TRBD1; v_gene: TRBV30; j_gene: TRBJ2-7; abundance: -; CDR3nt: TGTGCCTGGGGGACAGGGTCATACGAGCAGTACTTC; CDR3aa: CAWGTGSYEQYF
d_gene: -; v_gene: TRBV15; j_gene: TRBJ1-5; abundance: -; CDR3nt: TGTGCCACCAGCAGAGGGTCACAGGGCCAGCCCCAGCATTTT; CDR3aa: CATSRGSQGQPQHF
d_gene: -; v_gene: TRBV29-1; j_gene: TRBJ1-2; abundance: -; CDR3nt: TGCAGCGTCCGGGCTAACTATGGCTACACCTTC; CDR3aa: CSVRANYGYTF
d_gene: TRBD1; v_gene: TRBV10-3; j_gene: TRBJ1-5; abundance: -; CDR3nt: TGTGCCATCAGTGATGGACAGGGGGCTATCCAGCCCCAGCATTTT; CDR3aa: CAISDGQGAIQPQHF
d_gene: -; v_gene: TRBV11-3; j_gene: TRBJ2-2; abundance: once; CDR3nt: TGTGCCAGCAGCTCATATCGGGGCGAAGATGCCGGGGAGCTGTTTTTT; CDR3aa: CASSSYRGEDAGELFF
d_gene: TRBD2; v_gene: TRBV27; j_gene: TRBJ2-5; abundance: once; CDR3nt: TGTGCCAGCAGTGATAGGGCGGGACTAGCGGGAGTCGTAGAGACCCAGTACTTC; CDR3aa: CASSDRAGLAGVVETQYF
d_gene: -; v_gene: TRBV14; j_gene: TRBJ1-1; abundance: -; CDR3nt: TGTGCCAGCAGCCAGCGACGGAACACTGAAGCTTTCTTT; CDR3aa: CASSQRRNTEAFF
d_gene: -; v_gene: TRBV15; j_gene: TRBJ2-2; abundance: -; CDR3nt: TGTGCCACCAGCAGAGATTTAGGTTCGAACACCGGGGAGCTGTTTTTT; CDR3aa: CATSRDLGSNTGELFF
d_gene: -; v_gene: TRBV30; j_gene: TRBJ1-1; abundance: few; CDR3nt: TGTGCCTGGACCTTGGGGGGCGCGAGGACTGAAGCTTTCTTT; CDR3aa: CAWTLGGARTEAFF
d_gene: -; v_gene: TRBV25-1; j_gene: TRBJ2-3; abundance: -; CDR3nt: TGTGCCAGCAGTGAATCGAGGGGCGCAGATACGCAGTATTTT; CDR3aa: CASSESRGADTQYF
d_gene: -; v_gene: TRBV7-2; j_gene: TRBJ2-5; abundance: -; CDR3nt: TGTGCCAGCAGCTCCGGGTCCTATCAAGAGACCCAGTACTTC; CDR3aa: CASSSGSYQETQYF
d_gene: -; v_gene: TRBV4-1; j_gene: TRBJ2-7; abundance: -; CDR3nt: TGCGCCAGCAGCTCAAATCAGGGGTTCCGCGAGCAGTACTTC; CDR3aa: CASSSNQGFREQYF
d_gene: -; v_gene: TRBV30; j_gene: TRBJ1-2; abundance: many; CDR3nt: TGTGCCTGGGCGACAGAAGCTAACTATGGCTACACCTTC; CDR3aa: CAWATEANYGYTF
d_gene: -; v_gene: TRBV19; j_gene: TRBJ2-2; abundance: -; CDR3nt: TGTGCCAGCAGTCCACAGACCTCGAACACCGGGGAGCTGTTTTTT; CDR3aa: CASSPQTSNTGELFF
d_gene: TRBD2; v_gene: TRBV6-1; j_gene: TRBJ2-7; abundance: -; CDR3nt: TGTGCCAGCAGTGAAGCACGGGGGACTAGCGGTTCCTACGAGCAGTACTTC; CDR3aa: CASSEARGTSGSYEQYF
d_gene: TRBD2; v_gene: TRBV10-3; j_gene: TRBJ2-2; abundance: -; CDR3nt: TGTGCCATCAGCCTGACTAGCGCGGACACCGGGGAGCTGTTTTTT; CDR3aa: CAISLTSADTGELFF
d_gene: -; v_gene: TRBV18; j_gene: TRBJ1-2; abundance: -; CDR3nt: TGTGCCAGCTCACCAGGCTTGGGCTCTAACTATGGCTACACCTTC; CDR3aa: CASSPGLGSNYGYTF
d_gene: -; v_gene: TRBV23-1; j_gene: TRBJ2-2; abundance: -; CDR3nt: TGCGCCAGCAGCCGGGTTAAGGGCACCGGGACGCGCAGCTCTAACACCGGGGAGCTGTTTTTT; CDR3aa: CASSRVKGTGTRSSNTGELFF
d_gene: -; v_gene: TRBV5-4; j_gene: TRBJ2-6; abundance: -; CDR3nt: TGTGCCAGCAGCAGGGGACTTCCCTCTCTCTCTGGGGCCAACGTCCTGACTTTC; CDR3aa: CASSRGLPSLSGANVLTF
d_gene: TRBD2; v_gene: TRBV7-3; j_gene: TRBJ2-1; abundance: -; CDR3nt: TGTGCCAGCAGCAAGAGACTAGCGGGAGTCAATGAGCAGTTCTTC; CDR3aa: CASSKRLAGVNEQFF
d_gene: -; v_gene: TRBV23-1; j_gene: TRBJ2-7; abundance: -; CDR3nt: TGCGCCAGCAGCCAAATAAACAGGAGAGGCTCCTACGAGCAGTACTTC; CDR3aa: CASSQINRRGSYEQYF
d_gene: TRBD1; v_gene: TRBV11-2; j_gene: TRBJ2-5; abundance: -; CDR3nt: TGTGCCAGCAGCTTGGGAGACAGGGGGCGAGTGGAGACCCAGTACTTC; CDR3aa: CASSLGDRGRVETQYF
d_gene: TRBD2; v_gene: TRBV6-1; j_gene: TRBJ2-5; abundance: -; CDR3nt: TGTGCCAGCAGTGGATCTAGCGGGGTCCAAGAGACCCAGTACTTC; CDR3aa: CASSGSSGVQETQYF
d_gene: TRBD2; v_gene: TRBV29-1; j_gene: TRBJ2-1; abundance: few; CDR3nt: TGCAGCGTCACGACTAGCGGGGCCTACAATGAGCAGTTCTTC; CDR3aa: CSVTTSGAYNEQFF
d_gene: -; v_gene: TRBV6-5; j_gene: TRBJ1-5; abundance: once; CDR3nt: TGTGCCAGCAGTTACCCCCCCTACAGGGCTGATCAGCCCCAGCATTTT; CDR3aa: CASSYPPYRADQPQHF
d_gene: TRBD1; v_gene: TRBV18; j_gene: TRBJ2-7; abundance: -; CDR3nt: TGTGCCAGCTCAAGCACTATCGGACAGGGGGGATCCAAAATGTACGAGCAGTACTTC; CDR3aa: CASSSTIGQGGSKMYEQYF
d_gene: -; v_gene: TRBV6-5; j_gene: TRBJ2-7; abundance: -; CDR3nt: TGTGCCAGCAGTGTAGGATACGAGCAGTACTTC; CDR3aa: CASSVGYEQYF
d_gene: -; v_gene: TRBV4-1; j_gene: TRBJ2-2; abundance: -; CDR3nt: TGCGCCAGCAGCCAACGAAGTCCCGGGGAGCTGTTTTTT; CDR3aa: CASSQRSPGELFF
d_gene: TRBD2; v_gene: TRBV29-1; j_gene: TRBJ2-6; abundance: few; CDR3nt: TGCAGCGTTGAAAGAGTGCAGGGACTAGCTGGGGCCAACGTCCTGACTTTC; CDR3aa: CSVERVQGLAGANVLTF
d_gene: TRBD1; v_gene: TRBV6-4; j_gene: TRBJ1-5; abundance: -; CDR3nt: TGTGCCAGCAGTGTCCAAGGACAGGGGGCGAAACAGCCCCAGCATTTT; CDR3aa: CASSVQGQGAKQPQHF
d_gene: TRBD1; v_gene: TRBV18; j_gene: TRBJ1-1; abundance: -; CDR3nt: TGTGCCAGCTCACCAGAGACAGGGGGGGACACTGAAGCTTTCTTT; CDR3aa: CASSPETGGDTEAFF
d_gene: TRBD2; v_gene: TRBV7-2; j_gene: TRBJ2-1; abundance: once; CDR3nt: TGTGCCAGCAGCTTAGCGCCAGGAGGGACTAGCGGCCTCAATGAGCAGTTCTTC; CDR3aa: CASSLAPGGTSGLNEQFF
d_gene: -; v_gene: TRBV7-9; j_gene: TRBJ2-3; abundance: -; CDR3nt: TGTGCCAGCAGCTTTACGGGACCCACAGATACGCAGTATTTT; CDR3aa: CASSFTGPTDTQYF
d_gene: TRBD1; v_gene: TRBV29-1; j_gene: TRBJ2-1; abundance: -; CDR3nt: TGCAGCGTTGATTTGGGACAGGGCTACAATGAGCAGTTCTTC; CDR3aa: CSVDLGQGYNEQFF
d_gene: -; v_gene: TRBV28; j_gene: TRBJ2-6; abundance: -; CDR3nt: TGTGCCAGCAGTTTACGACAGTTAGGTCGCCCTGGGGCCAACGTCCTGACTTTC; CDR3aa: CASSLRQLGRPGANVLTF